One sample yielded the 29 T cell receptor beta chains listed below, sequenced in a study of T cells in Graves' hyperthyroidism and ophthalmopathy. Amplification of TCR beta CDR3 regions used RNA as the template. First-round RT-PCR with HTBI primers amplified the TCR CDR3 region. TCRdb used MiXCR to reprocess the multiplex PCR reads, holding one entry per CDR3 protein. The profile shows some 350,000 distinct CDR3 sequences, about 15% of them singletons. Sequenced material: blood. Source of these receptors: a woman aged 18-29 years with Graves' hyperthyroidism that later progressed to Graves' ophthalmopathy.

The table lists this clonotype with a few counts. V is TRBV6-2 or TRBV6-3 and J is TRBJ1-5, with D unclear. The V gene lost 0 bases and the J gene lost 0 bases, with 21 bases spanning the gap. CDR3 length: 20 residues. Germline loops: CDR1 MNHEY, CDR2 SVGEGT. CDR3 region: CASSYSIQRDNPFSNQPQHF. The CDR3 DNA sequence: TGTGCCAGCAGTTACTCGATTCAGCGAGACAATCCTTTTAGCAATCAGCCCCAGCATTTT.

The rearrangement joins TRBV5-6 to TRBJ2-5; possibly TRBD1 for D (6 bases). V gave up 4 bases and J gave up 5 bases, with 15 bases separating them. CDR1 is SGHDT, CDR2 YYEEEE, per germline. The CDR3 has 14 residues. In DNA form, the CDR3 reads TGTGCCAGCAGCAACAGGGTAGGGATGGAGACCCAGTACTTC. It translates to CASSNRVGMETQYF.

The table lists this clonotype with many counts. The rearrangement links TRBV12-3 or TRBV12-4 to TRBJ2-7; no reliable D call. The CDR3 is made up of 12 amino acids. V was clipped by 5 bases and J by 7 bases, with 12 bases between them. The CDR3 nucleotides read TGTGCCAGCAGTACCCCACCCGGAGAGCAGTACTTC. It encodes CASSTPPGEQYF.

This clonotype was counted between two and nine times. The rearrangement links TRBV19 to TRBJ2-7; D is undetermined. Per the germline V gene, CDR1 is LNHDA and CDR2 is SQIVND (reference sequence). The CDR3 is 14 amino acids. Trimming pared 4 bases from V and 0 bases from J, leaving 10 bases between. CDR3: CASSKGSRSYEQYF. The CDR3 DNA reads TGTGCCAGTAGTAAAGGGTCTCGCTCCTACGAGCAGTACTTC.

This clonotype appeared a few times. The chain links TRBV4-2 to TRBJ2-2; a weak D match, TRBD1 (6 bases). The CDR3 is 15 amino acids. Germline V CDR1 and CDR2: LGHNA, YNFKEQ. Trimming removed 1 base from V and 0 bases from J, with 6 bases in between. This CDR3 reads CASSQGTANTGELFF. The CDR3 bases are TGTGCCAGCAGCCAAGGGACAGCGAACACCGGGGAGCTGTTTTTT.

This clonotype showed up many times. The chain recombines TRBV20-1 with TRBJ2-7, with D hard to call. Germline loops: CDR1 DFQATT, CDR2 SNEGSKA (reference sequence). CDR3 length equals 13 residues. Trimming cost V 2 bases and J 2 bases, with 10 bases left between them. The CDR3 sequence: CSARSDVAYEQYF. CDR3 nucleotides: TGCAGTGCTAGATCTGACGTCGCCTACGAGCAGTACTTC.

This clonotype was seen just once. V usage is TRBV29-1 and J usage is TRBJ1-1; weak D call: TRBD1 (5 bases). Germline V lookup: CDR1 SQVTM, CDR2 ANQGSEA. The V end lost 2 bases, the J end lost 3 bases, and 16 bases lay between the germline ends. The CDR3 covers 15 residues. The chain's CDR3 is CSVEFRAVKYTEAFF. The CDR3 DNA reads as TGCAGCGTTGAATTCAGGGCGGTGAAATACACTGAAGCTTTCTTT. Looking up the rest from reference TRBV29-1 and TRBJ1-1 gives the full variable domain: SAVISQKPSRDICQRGTSLTIQCQVDSQVTMMFWYRQQPGQSLTLIATANQGSEATYESGFVIDKFPISRPNLTFSTLTVSNMSPEDSSIYLCSVEFRAVKYTEAFFGQGTRLTVV.

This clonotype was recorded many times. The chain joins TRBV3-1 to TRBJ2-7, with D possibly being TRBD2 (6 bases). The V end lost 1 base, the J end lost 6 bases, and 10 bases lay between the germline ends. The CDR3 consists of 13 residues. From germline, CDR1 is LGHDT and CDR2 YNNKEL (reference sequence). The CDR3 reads CASSQGLATEQYF. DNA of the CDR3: TGTGCCAGCAGCCAAGGGCTAGCGACCGAGCAGTACTTC.

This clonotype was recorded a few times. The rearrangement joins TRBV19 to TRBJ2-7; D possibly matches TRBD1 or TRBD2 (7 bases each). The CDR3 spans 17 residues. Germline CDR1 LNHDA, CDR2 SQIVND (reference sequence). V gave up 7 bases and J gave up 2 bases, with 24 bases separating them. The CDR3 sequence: CASTGDYGTVGPYEQYF. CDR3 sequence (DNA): TGTGCCAGTACGGGGGACTATGGGACAGTCGGCCCCTACGAGCAGTACTTC.

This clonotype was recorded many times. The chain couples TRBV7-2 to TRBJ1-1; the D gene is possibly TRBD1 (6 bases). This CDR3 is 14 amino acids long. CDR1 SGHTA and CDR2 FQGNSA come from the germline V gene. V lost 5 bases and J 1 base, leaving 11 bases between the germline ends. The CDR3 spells CASSHWTANTEAFF. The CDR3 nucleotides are TGTGCCAGCAGCCATTGGACAGCGAACACTGAAGCTTTCTTT.

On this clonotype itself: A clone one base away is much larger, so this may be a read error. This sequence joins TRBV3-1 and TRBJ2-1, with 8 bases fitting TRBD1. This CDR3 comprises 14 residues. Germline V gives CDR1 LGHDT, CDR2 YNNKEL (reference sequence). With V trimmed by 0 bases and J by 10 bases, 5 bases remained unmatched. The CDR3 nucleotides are TGTGCCAGCAGCCAAGAGAACAGGGGGGCCGAGCAGTTCTTC. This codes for CASSQENRGAEQFF.

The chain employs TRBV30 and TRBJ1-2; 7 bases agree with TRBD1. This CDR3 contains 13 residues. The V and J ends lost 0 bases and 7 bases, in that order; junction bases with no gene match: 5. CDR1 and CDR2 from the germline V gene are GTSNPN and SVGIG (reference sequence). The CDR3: CAWSVYRGGGYTF. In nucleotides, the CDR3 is TGTGCCTGGAGTGTCTACAGGGGAGGTGGCTACACCTTC.

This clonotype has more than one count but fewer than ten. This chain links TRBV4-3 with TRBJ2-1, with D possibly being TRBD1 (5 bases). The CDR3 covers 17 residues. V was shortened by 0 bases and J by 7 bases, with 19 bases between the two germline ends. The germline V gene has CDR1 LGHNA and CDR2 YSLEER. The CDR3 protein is CASSQDFSQGPRNEQFF. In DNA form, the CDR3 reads TGCGCCAGCAGCCAAGATTTCTCGCAGGGTCCAAGGAATGAGCAGTTCTTC.

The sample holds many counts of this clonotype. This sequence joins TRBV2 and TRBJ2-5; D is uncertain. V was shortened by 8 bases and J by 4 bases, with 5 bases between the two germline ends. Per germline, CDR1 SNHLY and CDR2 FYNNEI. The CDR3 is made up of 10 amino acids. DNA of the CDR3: TGTGCCAGCTATGTAGAGACCCAGTACTTC. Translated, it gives CASYVETQYF.

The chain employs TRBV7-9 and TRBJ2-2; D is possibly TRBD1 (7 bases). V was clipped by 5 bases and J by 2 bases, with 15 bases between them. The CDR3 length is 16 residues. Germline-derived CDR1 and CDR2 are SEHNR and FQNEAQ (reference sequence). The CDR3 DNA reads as TGTGCCAGCAGCCCGCGGGACAGCGAAAACACCGGGGAGCTGTTTTTT. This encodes CASSPRDSENTGELFF. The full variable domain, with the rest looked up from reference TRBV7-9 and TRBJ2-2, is DTGVSQNPRHKITKRGQNVTFRCDPISEHNRLYWYRQTLGQGPEFLTYFQNEAQLEKSRLLSDRFSAERPKGSFSTLEIQRTEQGDSAMYLCASSPRDSENTGELFFGEGSRLTVL.

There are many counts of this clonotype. The CDR3 region has the DNA TGTGCCAGCAGTACACCCCGGACTAGCGGGACTTACTCCTACGAGCAGTACTTC. Its translation: CASSTPRTSGTYSYEQYF. The chain recombines TRBV6-2 or TRBV6-3 with TRBJ2-7; 12 bases fit TRBD2. Germline loops: CDR1 MNHEY, CDR2 SVGEGT. Germline trimming cut 5 bases from V and 0 bases from J; bases unmatched to any gene: 11. The CDR3 spans 18 residues.

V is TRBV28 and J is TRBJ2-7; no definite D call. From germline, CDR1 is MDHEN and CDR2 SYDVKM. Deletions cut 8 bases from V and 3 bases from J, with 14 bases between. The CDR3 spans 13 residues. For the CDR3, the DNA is TGTGCCAGCTTATTCCCATCTTACTACGAGCAGTACTTC. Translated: CASLFPSYYEQYF.

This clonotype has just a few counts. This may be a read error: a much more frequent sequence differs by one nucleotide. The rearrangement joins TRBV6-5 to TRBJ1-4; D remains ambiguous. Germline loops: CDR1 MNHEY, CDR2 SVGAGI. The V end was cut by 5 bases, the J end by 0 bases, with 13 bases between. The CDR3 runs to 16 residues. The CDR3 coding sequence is TGTGCCAGCAGTGAAGCGGGGTTTCCAACTAATGAAAAACTGTTTTTT. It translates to CASSEAGFPTNEKLFF.

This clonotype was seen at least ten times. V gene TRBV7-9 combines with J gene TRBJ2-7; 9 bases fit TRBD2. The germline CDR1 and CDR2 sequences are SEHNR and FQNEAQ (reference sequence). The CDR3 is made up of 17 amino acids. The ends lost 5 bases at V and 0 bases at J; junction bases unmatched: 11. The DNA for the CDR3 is TGTGCCAGCAGCATAAGAGGGTCTAGCGGGATCTCCTACGAGCAGTACTTC. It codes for CASSIRGSSGISYEQYF.

CDR3 bases: TGTGCCTGGAGTCCTTGGGGGCTAGCGGGAGGGGAGGCTCAGTTCTTC. This sequence encodes CAWSPWGLAGGEAQFF. This chain connects TRBV30 to TRBJ2-1, with TRBD2 identical over 12 bases. Germline CDR1 reads GTSNPN; CDR2 reads SVGIG (reference sequence). V lost 2 bases to trimming and J lost 13 bases; unmatched junction nucleotides: 15. The CDR3 is 16 amino acids.

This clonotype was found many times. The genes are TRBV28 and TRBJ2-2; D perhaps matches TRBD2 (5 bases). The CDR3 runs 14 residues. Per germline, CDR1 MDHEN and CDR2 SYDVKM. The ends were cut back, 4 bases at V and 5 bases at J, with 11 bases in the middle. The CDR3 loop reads CASSSGSRTGELFF. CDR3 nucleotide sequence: TGTGCCAGCAGTTCGGGGTCACGAACCGGGGAGCTGTTTTTT.

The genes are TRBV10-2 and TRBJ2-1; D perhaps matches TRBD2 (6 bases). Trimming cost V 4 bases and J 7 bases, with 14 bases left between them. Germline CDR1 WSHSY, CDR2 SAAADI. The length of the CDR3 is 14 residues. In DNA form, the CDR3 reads TGCGCCAGCAGTGTAGCGGATCCACGGAATGAGCAGTTCTTC. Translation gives CASSVADPRNEQFF.

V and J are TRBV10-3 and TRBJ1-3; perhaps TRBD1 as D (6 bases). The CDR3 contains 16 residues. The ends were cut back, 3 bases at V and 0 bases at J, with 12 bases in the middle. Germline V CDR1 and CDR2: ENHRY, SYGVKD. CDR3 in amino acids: CAISDQGMVSGNTIYF. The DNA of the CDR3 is TGTGCCATCAGTGATCAGGGGATGGTCTCTGGAAACACCATATATTTT.

CDR3 DNA: TGTGCCAGCAGCGAGACACAGGAACACTATGGCTACACCTTC. Amino acids: CASSETQEHYGYTF. The V call is TRBV9, the J call TRBJ1-2; D perhaps matches TRBD1 (5 bases). The length of the CDR3 is 14 residues. The V and J ends lost 3 bases and 3 bases respectively, with 12 bases between them. CDR1 and CDR2 (germline): SGDLS, YYNGEE.

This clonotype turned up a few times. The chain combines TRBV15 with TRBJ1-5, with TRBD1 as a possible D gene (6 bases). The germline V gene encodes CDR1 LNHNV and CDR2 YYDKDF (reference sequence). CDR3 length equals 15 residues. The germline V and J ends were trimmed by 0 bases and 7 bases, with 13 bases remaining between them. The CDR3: CATSRDQQGWQPQHF. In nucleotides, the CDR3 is TGTGCCACCAGCAGAGATCAACAGGGTTGGCAGCCCCAGCATTTT.

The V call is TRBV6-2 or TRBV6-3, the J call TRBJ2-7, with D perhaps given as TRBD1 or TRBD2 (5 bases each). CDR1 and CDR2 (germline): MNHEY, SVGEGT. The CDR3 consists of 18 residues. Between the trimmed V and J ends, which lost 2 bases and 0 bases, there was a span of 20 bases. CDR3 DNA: TGTGCCAGCAGTTACCTCGTCACTCCCGGGACCTCCTCCTACGAGCAGTACTTC. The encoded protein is CASSYLVTPGTSSYEQYF.

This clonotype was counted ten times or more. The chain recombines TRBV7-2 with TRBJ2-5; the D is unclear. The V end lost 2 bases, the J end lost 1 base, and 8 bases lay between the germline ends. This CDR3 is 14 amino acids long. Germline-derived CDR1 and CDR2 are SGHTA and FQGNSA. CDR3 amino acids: CASSLSVAQETQYF. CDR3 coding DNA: TGTGCCAGCAGCTTAAGTGTCGCCCAAGAGACCCAGTACTTC. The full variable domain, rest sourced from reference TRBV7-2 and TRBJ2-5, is GAGVSQSPSNKVTEKGKDVELRCDPISGHTALYWYRQSLGQGLEFLIYFQGNSAPDKSGLPSDRFSAERTGGSVSTLTIQRTQQEDSAVYLCASSLSVAQETQYFGPGTRLLVL.

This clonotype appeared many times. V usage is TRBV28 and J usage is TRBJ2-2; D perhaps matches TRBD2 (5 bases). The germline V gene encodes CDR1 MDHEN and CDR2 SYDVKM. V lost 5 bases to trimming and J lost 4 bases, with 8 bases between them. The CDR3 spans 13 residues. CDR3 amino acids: CASSITSTGELFF. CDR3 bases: TGTGCCAGCAGTATAACTAGCACCGGGGAGCTGTTTTTT.

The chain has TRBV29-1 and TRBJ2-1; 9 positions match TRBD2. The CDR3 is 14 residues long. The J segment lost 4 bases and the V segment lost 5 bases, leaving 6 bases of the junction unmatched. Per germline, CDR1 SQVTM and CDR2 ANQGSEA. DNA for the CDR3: TGCAGCGTTCTCTCTAGCGGGAATTACAATGAGCAGTTCTTC. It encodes CSVLSSGNYNEQFF.